This is a list of T cell receptor beta chains from one sample in a study of blood T cell repertoires in COVID-19. Libraries were prepared by immunoSEQ multiplex PCR; TCRdb keeps only in-frame clonotypes and omits some of them. The sample contains 95,000 to 150,000 clones, 65% to 90% of which appear only once. Sequenced: peripheral blood. These receptors originate from a woman of 80 years or more with acute or convalescent COVID-19. CDR3s include the opening cysteine and the closing phenylalanine or tryptophan. Each record gives: D gene, clone size, J gene, V gene, CDR3 DNA, CDR3 protein. A D gene is named only where the DNA matches it firmly. Size is stated for part of the rows, as once, few or many counts, or as a class when the clone is expanded.

>TRBD1|.|TRBJ1-2|TRBV10-2
TGCGCCAGCAGTGAGTCGGCAGGGGGCATCTATGGCTACACCTTC
CASSESAGGIYGYTF
>TRBD1|.|TRBJ1-2|TRBV28
TGTGCCAGCAGCCCCTATACCGGGACAGGGGGCTATGGCTACACCTTC
CASSPYTGTGGYGYTF
>.|.|TRBJ2-2|TRBV19
TGTGCCAGTATGAGAAAAAGGACAGCAGGTAACACCGGGGAGCTGTTTTTT
CASMRKRTAGNTGELFF
>.|.|TRBJ2-1|TRBV7-3
TGTGCCAGCAGCAGTGGCCGTGAGCAGTTCTTC
CASSSGREQFF
>TRBD1|.|TRBJ1-3|TRBV9
TGTGCCAGCAGCGTAGAGTCTGGGCATGGGACAGCAAAAGGAAACACCATATATTTT
CASSVESGHGTAKGNTIYF
>.|once|TRBJ2-1|TRBV7-2
TGTGCCAGCAGCTTAGTGCGGGGATCACTGGGGAATGAGCAGTTCTTC
CASSLVRGSLGNEQFF
>TRBD1|.|TRBJ1-3|TRBV9
TGTGCCAGCTCCGGGACAGAAAATGGAAACACCATATATTTT
CASSGTENGNTIYF
>.|.|TRBJ1-2|TRBV6-5
TGTGCCAGCAGCCAGGGGACACCCTATGGCTACACCTTC
CASSQGTPYGYTF
>.|.|TRBJ1-1|TRBV18
TGTGCCAGCTCACCACGGGCAGCAGCTCACCCTGCTGAAGCTTTCTTT
CASSPRAAAHPAEAFF
>.|.|TRBJ2-1|TRBV3-1/TRBV3-2
TGTGCCAGCAGCCAAGCCACCCGAGAGTTCTTC
CASSQATREFF
>TRBD1|.|TRBJ2-2|TRBV29-1
TGCAGCGGTAGGACAGGGACCACCGGGGAGCTGTTTTTT
CSGRTGTTGELFF
>TRBD1|few|TRBJ1-1|TRBV7-2
TGTGCCAGCAGCTTACCGGAGGACAGGCAGAACACTGAAGCTTTCTTT
CASSLPEDRQNTEAFF
>.|.|TRBJ1-3|TRBV19
TGTGCCAGTAGTATCCCGACAGACACCACCATATATTTT
CASSIPTDTTIYF
>TRBD1|.|TRBJ2-1|TRBV7-8
TGTGCCAGCAGTCGACGCGGACAGGTTGAGCAGTTCTTC
CASSRRGQVEQFF
>.|.|TRBJ2-3|TRBV7-2
TGTGCCAGCAGCATAATAACAGATACGCAGTATTTT
CASSIITDTQYF
>.|.|TRBJ2-1|TRBV5-4
TGTGCCAGCAGCCCTACAGGGTCGGGGTACAATGAGCAGTTCTTC
CASSPTGSGYNEQFF
>.|.|TRBJ2-5|TRBV10-2
TGCGCCAGCAGTCCATCCGCGGGCCTGGAGACCCAGTACTTC
CASSPSAGLETQYF
>TRBD1|.|TRBJ1-2|TRBV28
TGTGCCAGCAGTACTACAGGGGGTATCTATGGCTACACCTTC
CASSTTGGIYGYTF
>TRBD1|.|TRBJ2-1|TRBV7-2
TGTGCCAGCAGCCCGGACAGGGGGACTACAATGAGGCAGTTCTTC
CASSPDRGTTMRQFF
>.|.|TRBJ1-4|TRBV5-6
TGTGCCAGCAGCCTCCACGGGGGGGGTAATGAAAAACTGTTTTTT
CASSLHGGGNEKLFF
>.|.|TRBJ1-3|TRBV6-5
TGTGCCAGCAGTCTTCCATTGGCCGGAAACACCATATATTTT
CASSLPLAGNTIYF
>.|.|TRBJ2-3|TRBV20-1
TGCAGTGCTAGACGAGGAGATACGCAGTATTTT
CSARRGDTQYF
>.|.|TRBJ1-3|TRBV6-5
TGTGCCAGCAGACAGAGCTCTGGAAACACCATATATTTT
CASRQSSGNTIYF
>.|.|TRBJ1-3|TRBV9
TGTGCCAGCAGCGTCTCCGGAAACACCATATATTTT
CASSVSGNTIYF
>.|.|TRBJ1-2|TRBV4-2
TGTGCCAGCAGCAAAAGCAACTATGGCTACACCTTC
CASSKSNYGYTF
>TRBD1|.|TRBJ1-2|TRBV5-1
TGCGCCAGCGGAGAGACAGGGCCAAACTATGGCTACACCTTC
CASGETGPNYGYTF
>.|.|TRBJ1-5|TRBV2
TGTGCCAGCAGCGCACAGGGAATCAATCAGCCCCAGCATTTT
CASSAQGINQPQHF
>TRBD1|.|TRBJ1-1|TRBV12-3/TRBV12-4
TGTGCCAGCGGGAACAGGGGGCGGACTGAAGCTTTCTTT
CASGNRGRTEAFF
>.|.|TRBJ2-4|TRBV6-6
TGTGCCAGCACCAGGGGCCTCCTAGCCAAAAACATTCAGTACTTC
CASTRGLLAKNIQYF
>.|.|TRBJ2-5|TRBV7-3
TGTGCCAGCAGCTTAACGCCAAGGGGAAAGACCCAGTACTTC
CASSLTPRGKTQYF
>.|.|TRBJ1-2|TRBV19
TGTGCCAGCCGGGGGGAAGGGTATGGCTACACCTTC
CASRGEGYGYTF
>TRBD1|.|TRBJ2-3|TRBV19
TGTGCCAGTAGTGCAAGATACCAGGGGGCCGCCACAGGGGCGCAGTATTTT
CASSARYQGAATGAQYF
>TRBD1|.|TRBJ2-3|TRBV3-1/TRBV3-2
TGTGCCAGCAGCCTAAGTTTGAGGGGGCAGACAGATACGCAGTATTTT
CASSLSLRGQTDTQYF
>.|.|TRBJ1-3|TRBV9
TGTGCCAGCAGCAATCAGGGGACCTCTGGAAACACCATATATTTT
CASSNQGTSGNTIYF
>.|.|TRBJ1-1|TRBV6-6
TGTGCCAGCAGTTACCGAGATACTGAAGCTTTCTTT
CASSYRDTEAFF